The clone carrying this T cell receptor (beta chain) was counted ten times or more. Its specificity is unknown. Germline V gene sequence: CDR1 DFQATT, CDR2 SNEGSKA (reference sequence). V gave up 6 bases and J gave up 3 bases; unmatched junction bases: 5. CDR3 length equals 13 residues. RNA was extracted from bulk tissue without any cell sorting. This entry is derived from a study of tumor and adjacent non-tumor tissue in lung cancer. Study-wide findings and caveats: Top 100 clones took a larger repertoire share in normal lung.

Three rounds of nested PCR, following a modified ARM-PCR protocol, produced the TCRbeta library. TCRdb re-called the multiplex PCR reads through MiXCR, storing one row per CDR3 protein. The sample holds under 95,000 distinct CDR3 sequences, around 64% seen once. The V gene is TRBV20-1, the J gene TRBJ2-7; 10 bases are shared with TRBD1. The TCR comes from a man between 60 and 75 years old with non-small cell lung cancer. The specimen was lung tumor tissue. CDR3 in amino acids: CSAAGQGIYEQYF. Written as DNA, the CDR3 is TGCAGTGCAGCGGGACAGGGGATCTACGAGCAGTACTTC.